The clone carrying this T cell receptor beta chain was counted many times. As yet, its antigen is unknown. This CDR3 contains 11 residues. V was clipped by 7 bases and J by 3 bases, with 5 bases between them. Germline V gene lookup returns CDR1 SNHLY and CDR2 FYNNEI. The authors took PBMCs from roughly 9.7 ml fresh peripheral blood. The sample belongs to a study of T cells in Graves' hyperthyroidism and ophthalmopathy. Study-level background: Before any treatment, at initial diagnosis, peripheral blood was collected. Study-wide points: Most expanded thyroid clonotypes above 0.001 recurred in blood. Stable hyperthyroidism was told apart from ophthalmopathy by a model built on 13 V-J features.

Using RNA transcripts as the source, TCR beta CDR3 regions were amplified. In the first-round RT-PCR of the TCR CDR3, the HTBI primer set was used. MiXCR was run by TCRdb on the multiplex PCR reads, yielding one entry per CDR3 protein. The sample has about 600,000 distinct CDR3 sequences, roughly 16% seen once. The genes are TRBV2 and TRBJ2-3, with unresolved D. The clonotype originates from a woman between 40 and 50 years old with Graves' ophthalmopathy. The sample was blood. CDR3 bases: TGTGCCAGCACTTTTACAGATACGCAGTATTTT. Protein: CASTFTDTQYF.